This paragraph covers one T cell receptor (beta chain) sequence. Its antigen is as yet unknown. The data originate from a study of identifying expanded T cells in peripheral blood. The V segment lost 4 bases and the J segment 3 bases; nucleotides outside the gene matches: 11. The CDR3 runs to 17 residues. Looked up from germline, CDR1 is MNHEY and CDR2 is SMNVEV (reference sequence). Study-wide findings and caveats: About 1.3 clones differed between technical replicates, versus approximately 17 and 20 over time. Roughly 2-week clone count variance significantly increased as total template count grew.

Collection occurred without any documented infections or immune events in donors. Repertoires were generated with immunoSEQ multiplex PCR, while TCRdb's copy carries only in-frame clones and drops some. The sample gives about 85,000 clones, about 89% of which show up once; 2.5% to 3% is in the top ten. The sample consisted of blood. The source is a person aged 18 to 70 in good health. The rearrangement uses TRBV27 and TRBJ2-1; 8 nucleotides align to TRBD2. CDR3 DNA: TGTGCCAGCAGTTCACCCTTGGCTAGCGGGCACTACAATGAGCAGTTCTTC. This gives the protein CASSSPLASGHYNEQFF.